This T cell receptor (beta chain) appears in the sequencing data of a study of T cell clones after liver transplantation (dated by TCRdb to 2018 to 2020). Background for the entire study: ITN030ST, the source of the samples, was a randomized trial that attempted immunosuppression withdrawal within 2 years of liver transplantation. Donor-reactive T cell clones were identified by TCRbeta sequencing following a pre-transplant mixed lymphocyte reaction and were subsequently tracked in post-transplant blood. Third party-reactive TCRbeta sequences from pre-transplant MLRs were also identified as an antigen-independent comparator for donor-reactive sequences. Of the eight recipients, three were HCV-positive, while the remaining recipients had been transplanted for non-autoimmune, non-viral indications. Subjects received no induction therapy and standard immunosuppression until randomization at 12-24 months post-transplant. Tolerance meant complete immunosuppression withdrawal for at least one year without liver enzymes rising beyond twice the upper limit of normal. Blood samples were taken pre-transplant, pre-randomization before withdrawal, and post-randomization after full withdrawal or failed withdrawal. The studied cohort comprised 8 liver transplant recipients, 3 classified as tolerant and 5 as non-tolerant.

The study at large found these results: In a couple of subjects, low numbers of available donor cells limited the measurable donor-reactive repertoire. A greater decline was seen for donor-reactive sequences than for third party-reactive sequences, suggesting partial antigen-specific deletion unrelated to withdrawal success. In 5 of 8 subjects, circulating donor-reactive CD4 TCRbeta sequences decreased significantly after transplant, regardless of tolerance or HCV status. The conclusions were preliminary, being limited by small, heterogeneous patient numbers and by non-standardized post-transplant time points. Since no allograft tissue specimens were available, donor-reactive T cells may have migrated into the graft instead of being deleted. Once repertoire turnover was taken into account, donor-reactive detection showed a significant reduction for CD4 in 7 of 8 subjects and for CD8 in 8 of 8.

Thawed unstimulated PBMCs were stained for CD3, CD4 and CD8 and FACS-sorted into CD3+CD4+ and CD3+CD8+ populations. All 8 studied subjects were randomized to immunosuppression withdrawal. The Qiagen DNeasy Blood and Tissue Kit was used for genomic DNA isolation. CDR1 is given as DFQATT and CDR2 as SNEGSKA, both from the germline V gene (reference sequence). Trimming removed 6 bases from V and 6 bases from J, leaving 12 bases between the germline ends. The CDR3 has 11 amino acids, counting the end cysteine and phenylalanine. Only CDR3 DNA is held: 33 bases, read in frame from base 1. A remark on this clone: There is no known antigen for this receptor. No quality values exist for individual bases; no much larger clone is one base distant.

High-throughput TCRbeta CDR3 sequencing of frozen genomic DNA was performed by immunoSEQ, including PCR amplification, mapping, bias correction and internal controls. Concerning the study's data processing: Productive rearrangements were kept, and unique TCRbeta sequences were defined by CDR3 nucleotide sequence plus V and J gene. For a sequence to be called donor-reactive, it needed a frequency of at least 0.01% and at least 5-fold expansion in CFSE-low cells compared with unstimulated pre-transplant cells. Minimum frequency thresholds were set for each subject on the basis of the unstimulated sample with the lowest template count, so that a detection power of at least 90% was ensured. Jensen-Shannon divergence between the top 1000 TCRbeta sequences post-transplant and pre-transplant was used to measure repertoire turnover. Two-sided Fisher's exact tests were used to test for changes in how often donor-reactive sequences were detected. The immuneACCESS repertoire file appears here via TCRdb, limited to in-frame rearrangements. These files lack a portion of the clones; in checked studies, under half of the deficit traces to unresolved V genes, and the cause of the others is not known. V, J and clone size reflect that table, while D and trimming were determined from the DNA. Within this sample are just over 80,000 clones, with nearly 85% of them counted one time only. The top ten clones comprise more than 0.45% of the sample.

The source was CD4+ T cells from blood, collected 45 to 46 months after liver transplant. The receptor comes from a human patient who received a liver transplant. After a transplant, the graft donor may have provided part of the T cells. This sequence uses TRBV20-1 and TRBJ2-7, with the D gene uncertain. The CDR3 region reads CSAAVVREQYF. The nucleotide sequence reads TGCAGTGCGGCGGTGGTTCGCGAGCAGTACTTC.